These T cell receptor beta chains were read from a single sample in a study of response to subunit inactivated influenza vaccine. A single record per CDR3 protein comes from TCRdb applying MiXCR to the RT-PCR reads. The sample comprises fewer than 350,000 distinct CDR3 sequences, 20% to 25% of which are singletons, and 10% rests with the top ten. Sequences were derived from PBMCs from blood, sampled around 22 months after vaccination. The origin of the receptors is a man aged 50-75 years who received an inactivated influenza vaccine. Both conserved end residues are trimmed from each CDR3.

j_call,v_call,cdr3_aa
TRBJ1-5,TRBV7-9,ASSSQGERQPQH
TRBJ1-1,TRBV6-1,ASSGGDGLNTEAF
TRBJ1-2,TRBV5-1,ASSSGQGADGYT
TRBJ1-3,TRBV30,AWSVWGAGRNTIY
TRBJ2-5,TRBV5-1,ASSRDRGETQY
TRBJ2-7,TRBV18,ASSPGHEQY
TRBJ1-2,TRBV24-1,ATSDRVTNYGYT
TRBJ2-2,TRBV20-1,SAREAQGTGELF
TRBJ2-3,TRBV3-1,ASSQLLAGDLSTDTQY
TRBJ1-1,TRBV4-2,ASSQVQQGITNTEAF
TRBJ2-6,TRBV7-2,ASSLRWLSGANVLT
TRBJ2-6,TRBV2,ASSEGQGALGANVLT
TRBJ2-7,TRBV6-5,ASSYSYGTGGDEQY
TRBJ1-1,TRBV5-1,ASGSGPPRRAEAF
TRBJ2-5,TRBV9,ASSVGGESGKTQY
TRBJ2-1,TRBV25-1,ASSVGVAAPYNEQF
TRBJ2-7,TRBV12-3/TRBV12-4,ASTLTGPYEQY
TRBJ1-6,TRBV2,ASSDLTGGSPLH
TRBJ2-2,TRBV7-3,ASSLGNAGELF
TRBJ2-7,TRBV12-3/TRBV12-4,ASSPGQGGYYEQY
TRBJ1-5,TRBV3-1,ASSFQGSGQPQH
TRBJ2-1,TRBV2,ASMVENSNNEQF
TRBJ2-3,TRBV12-3/TRBV12-4,ASSSWDRGTDTQY
TRBJ1-6,TRBV6-1,ASSSGKGYNSPLH
TRBJ2-3,TRBV5-5,ASSSGQGGDTQY
TRBJ1-1,TRBV7-9,ASSDRTGPPAF
TRBJ1-1,TRBV14,ASSLQKGRKAF
TRBJ2-1,TRBV9,ASSVVANRGYNEQF
TRBJ2-7,TRBV20-1,SGTPGQIYEQY
TRBJ2-5,TRBV12-3/TRBV12-4,ASSQPFSETQY
TRBJ1-2,TRBV7-9,ASSSIGQDTNYGYT
TRBJ1-1,TRBV15,ATSTANTEAF
TRBJ1-1,TRBV20-1,SARVPGGGTEAF
TRBJ1-1,TRBV7-2,ASSLMGQGNTEAF
TRBJ2-5,TRBV29-1,SVFGREFKETQY
TRBJ2-2,TRBV10-3,AISKDRVNTGELF
TRBJ1-5,TRBV5-1,ASSRTGEPNQPQH
TRBJ2-2,TRBV4-2,ASSTSGETNTGELF
TRBJ2-3,TRBV6-1,ASSHLGGYTDTQY
TRBJ2-5,TRBV18,ASSPTDDQETQY
TRBJ2-7,TRBV21-1,ASSKPGQGTKQY
TRBJ2-7,TRBV5-1,ASSLVAASSYEQY
TRBJ2-3,TRBV5-1,ASSLVPEDTQY
TRBJ1-1,TRBV6-2/TRBV6-3,ASSLWGGEDTEAF
TRBJ2-5,TRBV29-1,SVERGRETQY